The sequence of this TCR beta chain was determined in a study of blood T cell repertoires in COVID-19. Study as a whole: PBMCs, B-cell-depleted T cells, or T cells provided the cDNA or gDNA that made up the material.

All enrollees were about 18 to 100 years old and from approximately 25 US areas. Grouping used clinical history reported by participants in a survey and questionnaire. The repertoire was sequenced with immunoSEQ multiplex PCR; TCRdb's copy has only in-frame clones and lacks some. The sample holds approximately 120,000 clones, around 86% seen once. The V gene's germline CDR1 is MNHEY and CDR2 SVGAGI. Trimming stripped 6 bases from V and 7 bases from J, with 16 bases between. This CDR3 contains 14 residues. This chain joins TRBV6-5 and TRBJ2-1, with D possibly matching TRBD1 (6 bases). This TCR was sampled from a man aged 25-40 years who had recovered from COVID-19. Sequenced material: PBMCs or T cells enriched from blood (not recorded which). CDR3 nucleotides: TGTGCCAGCAGGGCTATGGGGGCAGGTAATGAGCAGTTCTTC. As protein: CASRAMGAGNEQFF.